This TCR beta chain emerged from a study of cytomegalovirus exposure and HLA in healthy donors. Whole-study findings and limits: Indistinguishable V segments, including TRBV6-2 and TRBV6-3, were excluded.

Each of the donors was a healthy bone marrow donor. The CDR3 sequence is 11 residues long. J lost 10 bases, V lost 2 bases, and 0 bases had no gene match. The germline V gene has CDR1 MDHEN and CDR2 SYDVKM. This PCR relied on a set of 60 Vbeta primers and 13 Jbeta primers. TCRdb's table, derived via immunoSEQ multiplex PCR, lists solely in-frame clones and lacks some. Listed are 220,000 or so clones; 1.1% falls within the top ten. Notes on this clone: Its antigen is unidentified.

This chain connects TRBV28 to TRBJ1-1, with 8 bases lining up with TRBD1. Sequenced: PBMCs. The sequence came from a girl aged 2-10 years in good health and CMV-seropositive. Here the CDR3 reads CASSLQGAAFF. In DNA, the CDR3 is TGTGCCAGCAGTTTACAGGGGGCAGCTTTCTTT.